This T cell receptor (beta chain) was sequenced in a study of T-cell memory formation after mild COVID-19. Study context: Largely donor-specific TCR clusters were found. General study results and limits: The main location of contracting CD4+ clones was CM and EM, and that of contracting CD8+ clones was EMRA.

TCR alpha and TCR beta cDNA libraries with sample barcodes and UMIs came from 5'RACE using constant-segment primers. TCRdb re-derived calls from the 5' RACE reads in MiXCR, one entry per CDR3 protein. The data hold around 530,000 distinct CDR3 sequences, with 20% to 25% observed a single time. This clonotype showed up just a few times. No antigen is known for it. Germline-derived CDR1 and CDR2 are SGHVS and FNYEAQ. The CDR3 contains 15 residues. V was pared by 5 bases and J by 8 bases, with 7 bases of the junction left unmatched. The source is an adult woman who had mild COVID-19 (a few samples of this study predate the infection). Cell type and time point are not known. Material for sequencing was PBMCs or a T cell subset sorted from them (not recorded which). The V and J genes are TRBV7-6 and TRBJ2-1; 12 bases map to TRBD2. The CDR3 is CASSPRTSGNDEQFF. DNA for the CDR3: TGTGCCAGCAGCCCCCGGACTAGCGGGAACGATGAGCAGTTCTTC. The entire variable domain, with the rest obtained from reference TRBV7-6 and TRBJ2-1, is as follows: GAGVSQSPRYKVTKRGQDVALRCDPISGHVSLYWYRQALGQGPEFLTYFNYEAQQDKSGLPNDRFSAERPEGSISTLTIQRTEQRDSAMYRCASSPRTSGNDEQFFGPGTRLTVL.